The 17 T cell receptor beta chains given below trace back to one sample, sequenced in a study of graft-versus-host responses after intestinal transplantation (TCRdb year 2021). Receptor libraries were prepared by the immunoSEQ multiplex PCR assay. In its TCRdb copy, this immuneACCESS table keeps in-frame sequences only and misses some clones. Where compared with another copy, unresolved V genes explain less than half of these, and the others have no known cause. This sample is represented by some 110,000 clones; more than 85% of them were singletons. The ten largest clonotypes hold 1% to 1.5% of the sample. The time point label, as the study defines it: cells obtained before transplantation from donor or recipient. These receptors have no known antigen. The sample here was unstimulated CD8+ T cells sorted from spleen or lymph node cells, taken before transplant. The receptors shown here come from a human donor who was the organ donor for an intestinal transplant.

This clone was observed once. The CDR3 DNA follows: TGTGCCAGCAGCCAAGACTCCAGGGGGGGAGGCTACACCTTC. Protein: CASSQDSRGGGYTF. The V call is TRBV4-2, the J call TRBJ1-2, with 7 bases that match TRBD1. The germline V gene encodes CDR1 LGHNA and CDR2 YNFKEQ. The V gene end was trimmed by 0 bases and the J gene end by 8 bases; junction bases not matched to a gene: 6. The CDR3 extends over 14 amino acids.

The chain's CDR3 is CAWSFGQGYTEAFF. CDR3 DNA: TGTGCCTGGAGTTTCGGACAGGGATACACTGAAGCTTTCTTT. The chain joins TRBV30 to TRBJ1-1, with 8 bases identical to TRBD1. The junction had 5 bases not matched to a gene; V was cut back by 2 bases and J by 3 bases. The CDR3 is 14 amino acids. CDR1 is GTSNPN and CDR2 is SVGIG in the germline V gene (reference sequence).

This clone came up once. The chain joins TRBV20-1 to TRBJ2-1; D is uncertain. V lost 3 bases to trimming and J lost 6 bases, with 6 bases between them. This CDR3 region has 11 residues. Germline V gives CDR1 DFQATT, CDR2 SNEGSKA (reference sequence). The CDR3 sequence is CSARIVNEQFF. The CDR3 bases are TGCAGTGCTAGGATAGTCAATGAGCAGTTCTTC.

The count of this clone is one. The rearrangement links TRBV5-4 to TRBJ2-2; no firm D call. The V gene lost 2 bases and the J gene lost 6 bases, with 5 bases spanning the gap. CDR3 length equals 12 residues. CDR1 and CDR2 from the germline V gene are SGHNT and YYREEE (reference sequence). CDR3 coding DNA: TGTGCCAGCAGCTTTTGGTCCGGGGAGCTGTTTTTT. Protein: CASSFWSGELFF. Full variable domain (remainder filled in from reference TRBV5-4 and TRBJ2-2): ETGVTQSPTHLIKTRGQQVTLRCSSQSGHNTVSWYQQALGQGPQFIFQYYREEENGRGNFPPRFSGLQFPNYSSELNVNALELDDSALYLCASSFWSGELFFGEGSRLTVL.

V is TRBV7-9 and J is TRBJ2-7, with D possibly TRBD2 on 5 matching bases. The CDR3 loop spans 13 amino acids. V was pared by 5 bases and J by 4 bases, with 12 bases between. Germline lookup yields CDR1 SEHNR and CDR2 FQNEAQ (reference sequence). This CDR3 reads CASSPSRGYEQYF. CDR3 in DNA: TGTGCCAGCAGCCCCTCTCGGGGATACGAGCAGTACTTC.

The DNA of the CDR3 is TGTGCCAGCAGCTTAGGGGCTAGCGGGAACACCGGGGAGCTGTTTTTT. This gives the protein CASSLGASGNTGELFF. This sequence joins TRBV11-1 and TRBJ2-2; 7 bases align to TRBD2. This CDR3 has 16 amino acids. Germline assignment: CDR1 SGHAT and CDR2 FQDESV (reference sequence). After removal of 1 base from V and 1 base from J, the junction contained 3 bases not matched to a gene.

This chain connects TRBV21-1 to TRBJ2-7; TRBD2 reflects the table's D call only, with no check against the DNA. TRBV21-1 is termed a pseudogene. The CDR3 contains 20 residues. The CDR3 DNA follows: TGTGCCAGCAGCAAGAATCTGGCTCCTCGACTAGCGGGAGGGGATTACGAGCAGTACTTC. Protein: CASSKNLAPRLAGGDYEQYF.

Points on this clone: The sample holds other DNA sequences that translate to the same CDR3. The chain is built from TRBV30 and TRBJ1-1; no definite D call. Trimming left V 0 bases short and J 0 bases short, with 5 bases between. The V gene's germline CDR1 is GTSNPN and CDR2 SVGIG (reference sequence). The CDR3 is 13 amino acids. CDR3 DNA: TGTGCCTGGAGTGTCGGCATGAACACTGAAGCTTTCTTT. Its translation: CAWSVGMNTEAFF.

This clone appeared once. This chain uses TRBV28 with TRBJ2-3, with D possibly being TRBD2 (7 bases). This CDR3 region has 14 residues. Trimming shortened V by 7 bases and J by 0 bases, and 11 bases separated the two germline ends. Germline loops: CDR1 MDHEN, CDR2 SYDVKM. CDR3 in amino acids: CASNRGASTDTQYF. The CDR3 DNA sequence: TGTGCCAGCAATCGGGGGGCGAGCACAGATACGCAGTATTTT.

The chain uses TRBV30 and TRBJ2-1, with no clear D. V gave up 2 bases and J gave up 7 bases, with 12 bases separating them. From germline, CDR1 is GTSNPN and CDR2 SVGIG (reference sequence). CDR3 size: 13 residues. The CDR3 sequence: CAWSLEIGNEQFF. CDR3 bases: TGTGCCTGGAGTCTGGAGATTGGGAATGAGCAGTTCTTC.

The chain links TRBV5-1 to TRBJ2-5, with D tentatively TRBD1 (6 bases). V was clipped by 5 bases and J by 3 bases, with 17 bases between them. In germline, CDR1 is SGHRS, CDR2 YFSETQ. CDR3 size: 15 residues. CDR3 residues: CASRRDTRLKETQYF. As DNA, the CDR3 is TGCGCCAGCAGGAGGGACACTCGGCTGAAAGAGACCCAGTACTTC. The full variable domain, completed using reference TRBV5-1 and TRBJ2-5, is KAGVTQTPRYLIKTRGQQVTLSCSPISGHRSVSWYQQTPGQGLQFLFEYFSETQRNKGNFPGRFSGRQFSNSRSEMNVSTLELGDSALYLCASRRDTRLKETQYFGPGTRLLVL.

The chain carries TRBV27 and TRBJ2-1, with 10 bases that match TRBD1. This CDR3 is built from 14 residues. The germline gives CDR1 MNHEY, CDR2 SMNVEV (reference sequence). With V trimmed by 8 bases and J by 6 bases, 7 bases remained unmatched. The CDR3 nucleotides are TGTGCCAGCCTCCCGGGGACAGGGGTCAATGAGCAGTTCTTC. This translates into CASLPGTGVNEQFF.

Worth noting for this clone: In the same sample, other DNA sequences code for this CDR3. CDR3: CASSQDQGASYEQYF. In DNA, the CDR3 is TGCGCCAGCAGCCAAGATCAGGGGGCATCCTACGAGCAGTACTTC. The chain links TRBV4-1 to TRBJ2-7; 8 positions match TRBD1. Germline V CDR1 and CDR2: MGHRA, YSYEKL. Trimming at V came to 0 bases and at J to 1 base, leaving 2 bases not matched to a gene. The CDR3 runs 15 residues.

The genes are TRBV4-1 and TRBJ2-5; 10 nucleotides match TRBD2. In germline, CDR1 is MGHRA, CDR2 YSYEKL. Unmatched junction bases numbered 15, after V lost 3 bases and J lost 5 bases. This CDR3 has 18 amino acids. The CDR3 sequence: CASSHSSGLAGESETQYF. The CDR3 bases are TGCGCCAGCAGCCACTCCTCGGGGCTAGCGGGAGAGTCGGAGACCCAGTACTTC.

Note on this clone: The same CDR3 arises from other DNA sequences in this sample as well. The V gene is TRBV27, the J gene TRBJ2-7; D possibly corresponds to TRBD1 (6 bases). Germline loops: CDR1 MNHEY, CDR2 SMNVEV (reference sequence). The CDR3 has 14 residues. V was cut by 3 bases and J by 0 bases, with 9 bases left in between. CDR3 DNA: TGTGCCAGCAGTTTTCAGGGGAGCTCCTACGAGCAGTACTTC. Translation: CASSFQGSSYEQYF.

The rearrangement links TRBV5-4 to TRBJ2-7; D possibly corresponds to TRBD1 (6 bases). The V end lost 7 bases, the J end lost 2 bases, and 19 bases lay between the germline ends. CDR3 length: 15 amino acids. Germline CDR1 SGHNT, CDR2 YYREEE (reference sequence). CDR3 loop: CASAEGPGAAYEQYF. CDR3 nucleotides: TGTGCCAGCGCCGAGGGGCCAGGGGCGGCCTACGAGCAGTACTTC. The full variable domain, its missing parts supplied by reference TRBV5-4 and TRBJ2-7, is ETGVTQSPTHLIKTRGQQVTLRCSSQSGHNTVSWYQQALGQGPQFIFQYYREEENGRGNFPPRFSGLQFPNYSSELNVNALELDDSALYLCASAEGPGAAYEQYFGPGTRLTVT.

The chain is built from TRBV6-6 and TRBJ2-7, with D possibly TRBD2 on 5 matching bases. This CDR3 has 12 amino acids. V was pared by 2 bases and J by 6 bases, with 8 bases between. Germline V gives CDR1 MNHNY, CDR2 SVGAGI (reference sequence). The CDR3 reads CASSYGSSEQYF. CDR3 in DNA: TGTGCCAGCAGTTACGGGAGCTCCGAGCAGTACTTC.